These 19 T cell receptor beta chains originate from one sample sequenced in a study of T cells in Graves' hyperthyroidism and ophthalmopathy. RNA transcripts served as the template for amplifying TCR beta CDR3 regions. The HTBI primer set was used in a first-round RT-PCR of the TCR CDR3. TCRdb itself ran the multiplex PCR reads through MiXCR, one entry per CDR3 protein. The table has 450,000 to 600,000 distinct CDR3 sequences, 13% to 15% seen once; the top ten hold over 11%. Sample: blood. These receptors were collected from a woman in her thirties or forties with Graves' hyperthyroidism.

Worth noting for this clonotype: A read error is possible here, since a much larger clone lies one base away. Since no conserved phenylalanine or tryptophan closes the CDR3, a read error is the likely cause. The chain is built from TRBV19 and TRBJ2-7; D may be TRBD2 (6 bases). The CDR3 loop spans 13 amino acids. Trimming removed 6 bases from V and 7 bases from J, with 16 bases in between. The germline V gene encodes CDR1 LNHDA and CDR2 SQIVND (reference sequence). In nucleotides, the CDR3 is TGTGCCAGTAGACGGGAGCTCTTGGGGGAGCAGTACCTC. Protein product: CASRRELLGEQYL.

In this sample, this clonotype turned up many times. The chain uses TRBV12-3 or TRBV12-4 and TRBJ2-7; D possibly uses TRBD1 or TRBD2 (5 bases each). V was shortened by 5 bases and J by 3 bases, with 17 bases between the two germline ends. The CDR3 runs 15 residues. This CDR3 is CASSPRGATGYEQYF. In DNA, the CDR3 is TGTGCCAGCAGTCCACGGGGCGCTACGGGCTACGAGCAGTACTTC.

The V gene is TRBV11-2, the J gene TRBJ2-1, with 7 bases identical to TRBD2. After removal of 1 base from V and 6 bases from J, the junction contained 12 bases not matched to a gene. Germline values: CDR1 SGHAT, CDR2 FQNNGV. This CDR3 region has 17 residues. The CDR3 loop is CASSLAGGRGRVNEQFF. CDR3 in DNA: TGTGCCAGCAGCTTAGCGGGCGGGAGAGGACGTGTCAATGAGCAGTTCTTC.

The chain employs TRBV4-1 and TRBJ1-1; D is uncertain. This CDR3 region has 14 residues. In germline, CDR1 is MGHRA, CDR2 YSYEKL. The ends were cut back, 2 bases at V and 4 bases at J, with 11 bases in the middle. DNA of the CDR3: TGCGCCAGCAGCCAATTGGCCCCGCGCACTGAAGCTTTCTTT. As protein: CASSQLAPRTEAFF.

The chain joins TRBV5-1 to TRBJ2-1; D is possibly TRBD1 (5 bases). Trimming took off 8 bases at V and 4 bases at J, with 16 bases between the two ends. The CDR3 consists of 14 residues. From germline, CDR1 is SGHRS and CDR2 YFSETQ. CDR3 sequence reads: CASASGMRYNEQFF. The CDR3 region has the DNA TGCGCCAGTGCTTCAGGGATGAGATACAATGAGCAGTTCTTC.

The V call is TRBV6-1, the J call TRBJ2-1; D is unclear. Trimming took off 2 bases at V and 3 bases at J, with 8 bases between the two ends. Germline CDR1 is MNHNS and CDR2 is SASEGT. This CDR3 comprises 14 residues. CDR3 in DNA: TGTGCCAGCAGTGAACAGACTGGCTACAATGAGCAGTTCTTC. It specifies CASSEQTGYNEQFF.

The rearrangement joins TRBV4-1 to TRBJ2-5; D not resolved. This CDR3 comprises 12 residues. Germline CDR1 is MGHRA and CDR2 is YSYEKL. V lost 0 bases to trimming and J lost 11 bases, with 10 bases between them. The CDR3 DNA follows: TGCGCCAGCAGCCAAGATCTCCGGAAACAGTACTTC. It is translated as CASSQDLRKQYF.

Regarding this clonotype: The junction does not match germline at one end; this may be a read error. V is TRBV25-1 and J is TRBJ2-3; possibly TRBD1 or TRBD2 for D (5 bases each). Looked up from germline, CDR1 is MGHDK and CDR2 is SYGVNS. The CDR3 sequence is 17 residues long. CDR3 sequence (DNA): TGTGCCAGCAGTGAAAACGGGCACAGTTCTAGCACAGGTACGCAGTATTTT. This translates into CASSENGHSSSTGTQYF.

The chain employs TRBV6-2 or TRBV6-3 and TRBJ2-5, with 9 bases aligning to TRBD1. This CDR3 has 15 residues. J was trimmed by 1 base and V by 2 bases; bases with no gene match: 2. CDR1 is MNHEY, CDR2 SVGEGT, per germline. Written as DNA, the CDR3 is TGTGCCAGCAGTTACGGGACAGGGCTCCAAGAGACCCAGTACTTC. The encoded protein is CASSYGTGLQETQYF.

In this sample, this clonotype turned up a few times. The gene calls are TRBV11-1 and TRBJ2-3; TRBD2 aligns across 10 bases. There are 16 residues in the CDR3. Germline V gene sequence: CDR1 SGHAT, CDR2 FQDESV (reference sequence). Trimming at V came to 5 bases and at J to 4 bases, leaving 9 bases not matched to a gene. The CDR3 reads CASSPNSGRVSDTQYF. DNA for the CDR3: TGTGCCAGCAGCCCGAACAGCGGGAGGGTCTCAGATACGCAGTATTTT. Variable domain in full (rest from reference TRBV11-1 and TRBJ2-3): EAEVAQSPRYKITEKSQAVAFWCDPISGHATLYWYRQILGQGPELLVQFQDESVVDDSQLPKDRFSAERLKGVDSTLKIQPAELGDSAMYLCASSPNSGRVSDTQYFGPGTRLTVL.

This clonotype was seen at least ten times. The rearrangement joins TRBV15 to TRBJ2-3; TRBD2 matches 11 bases. The CDR3 consists of 14 residues. Per the germline V gene, CDR1 is LNHNV and CDR2 is YYDKDF (reference sequence). The junction had 4 bases not matched to a gene; V was cut back by 6 bases and J by 5 bases. As DNA, the CDR3 is TGTGCCACCAGACTAGCGGGAGCTGGAGATACGCAGTATTTT. Translation: CATRLAGAGDTQYF.

This clonotype was seen ten or more times. The CDR3 protein is CASSLGQGRNTGELFF. Written as DNA, the CDR3 is TGTGCCAGCAGCCTGGGACAGGGAAGAAACACCGGGGAGCTGTTTTTT. The chain joins TRBV2 to TRBJ2-2; 9 bases line up with TRBD1. J gave up 2 bases and V 6 bases, and 7 bases lay outside the gene matches. The CDR3 contains 16 residues. Germline assignment: CDR1 SNHLY and CDR2 FYNNEI.

This clonotype was counted many times. The rearrangement links TRBV11-2 to TRBJ1-5; 8 bases align to TRBD1. Trimming took 5 bases from V and 7 from J; bases not matched to a gene: 4. This CDR3 spans 13 amino acids. Germline V gene data show CDR1 as SGHAT and CDR2 as FQNNGV. CDR3 nucleotides: TGTGCCAGCAGCACAGGGGGAGTACAGCCCCAGCATTTT. Protein: CASSTGGVQPQHF.

This clonotype has at least ten counts. The gene calls are TRBV12-3 or TRBV12-4 and TRBJ2-6; 10 bases are a match to TRBD2. The V and J ends lost 5 bases and 1 base, in that order; junction bases with no gene match: 5. The CDR3 runs to 17 residues. The CDR3: CASSLSGRESGANVLTF. The CDR3 coding sequence is TGTGCCAGCAGTCTAAGCGGGAGGGAATCTGGGGCCAACGTCCTGACTTTC.

This chain joins TRBV7-9 and TRBJ2-7, with 7 nucleotides matching TRBD2. CDR1 and CDR2 (germline): SEHNR, FQNEAQ (reference sequence). V trimming: 2 bases; J trimming: 7 bases; junction bases outside the gene matches: 17. The CDR3 sequence is 17 residues long. In DNA form, the CDR3 reads TGTGCCAGCAGCTTACCCCGTGAGCGGGACTCTCTGGGGGAGCAGTACTTC. Protein: CASSLPRERDSLGEQYF.

This clonotype turned up a few times. V is TRBV18 and J is TRBJ2-3, with a weak D call TRBD2 (5 bases). Germline V gene sequence: CDR1 KGHSH, CDR2 LQKENI. V lost 8 bases to trimming and J lost 0 bases, with 15 bases between them. This CDR3 has 15 amino acids. The CDR3 DNA sequence: TGTGCCAGCAGCTTGTATGAGGGTAGCACAGATACGCAGTATTTT. This encodes CASSLYEGSTDTQYF.

V is TRBV6-5 and J is TRBJ1-4, with D unresolved. The germline V gene has CDR1 MNHEY and CDR2 SVGAGI. Between the trimmed V and J ends, which lost 3 bases and 8 bases, there was a span of 7 bases. CDR3 size: 12 residues. The CDR3 region has the DNA TGTGCCAGCAGTTATACGGGGGAAAAACTGTTTTTT. Amino acid sequence: CASSYTGEKLFF.

V gene TRBV20-1 combines with J gene TRBJ1-2; D gene uncertain. Germline loops: CDR1 DFQATT, CDR2 SNEGSKA (reference sequence). The CDR3 totals 16 residues. V was shortened by 3 bases and J by 0 bases, with 17 bases between the two germline ends. The CDR3 is CSASGLGRQANYGYTF. CDR3 DNA sequence: TGCAGTGCTAGTGGTCTAGGACGCCAAGCTAACTATGGCTACACCTTC.

This clonotype was picked up a small number of times. This chain uses TRBV20-1 with TRBJ2-6; TRBD1 agrees at 8 bases. CDR1 DFQATT and CDR2 SNEGSKA come from the germline V gene (reference sequence). The CDR3 runs 13 residues. For the CDR3, the DNA is TGCAGGGCAGGGGGCTTGGGGGCCAACGTCCTGACTTTC. This encodes CRAGGLGANVLTF.